These T cell receptor beta chains were read from a single sample in a study of OX40 agonist ivuxolimab in advanced cancers. The data were produced by immunoSEQ multiplex PCR, yet TCRdb's version contains in-frame clones alone and is incomplete. The sample consists of about 59,000 clones, about 90% of them appearing once. Sequenced material: CD4+ or CD8+ T cells sorted from blood, taken in a trial of the OX40 agonist ivuxolimab. These TCRs come from an adult with an advanced solid tumor such as melanoma, head and neck, liver or kidney cancer. CDR3s include the opening cysteine and the closing phenylalanine or tryptophan. D genes are given only for firm matches. Clone sizes are given selectively: once, few, many, or a class where the clone is expanded.

cdr3_aa cdr3_nt j_call v_call clone_size d_call
CASSEGAQGPYEQYF TGTGCCAGCAGTGAAGGTGCACAGGGGCCGTACGAGCAGTACTTC TRBJ2-7 TRBV6-1 . TRBD1
CASSPGLASVVDTQYF TGTGCCAGCAGCCCGGGACTAGCGAGCGTGGTAGATACGCAGTATTTT TRBJ2-3 TRBV9 . TRBD2
CASSWRGSNYGYTF TGCGCCAGCAGCTGGAGGGGGTCTAACTATGGCTACACCTTC TRBJ1-2 TRBV5-1 once .
CASSRPDFYEQYF TGTGCCAGCAGCCGCCCGGACTTCTACGAGCAGTACTTC TRBJ2-7 TRBV28 . .
CASSQDWLAGDNEQFF TGTGCCAGCAGCCAAGATTGGCTAGCGGGGGACAATGAGCAGTTCTTC TRBJ2-1 TRBV4-2 . TRBD2
CSVDQGGLADGNEQFF TGCAGCGTGGATCAAGGAGGACTAGCGGACGGGAATGAGCAGTTCTTC TRBJ2-1 TRBV29-1 few TRBD2
CASRDSNGQPQHF TGTGCCAGCAGGGACTCAAATGGTCAGCCCCAGCATTTT TRBJ1-5 TRBV5-5 . .
CASSRGSSPEAFF TGCGCCAGCAGCCGGGGCAGTAGCCCTGAAGCTTTCTTT TRBJ1-1 TRBV4-1 once .
CASSQEGGGFGRPGIHNEQFF TGCGCCAGCAGCCAAGAGGGGGGGGGTTTTGGCCGACCTGGCATACACAATGAGCAGTTCTTC TRBJ2-1 TRBV4-1 . TRBD2
CASSYQTPDYNEQFF TGTGCCAGCAGTTACCAGACTCCGGACTACAATGAGCAGTTCTTC TRBJ2-1 TRBV6-5 . .
CASSPWPGLAAYNEQFF TGTGCCAGTAGTCCTTGGCCAGGACTAGCGGCCTACAATGAGCAGTTCTTC TRBJ2-1 TRBV19 once TRBD2
CASSRLTGANVLTF TGCGCCAGCAGCCGATTAACTGGGGCCAACGTCCTGACTTTC TRBJ2-6 TRBV4-3 . .
CASSEFGEMLSGNTIYF TGTGCCAGCAGTGAATTCGGGGAGATGCTCTCTGGAAACACCATATATTTT TRBJ1-3 TRBV25-1 once .
CSAPGGASPTQYF TGCAGCGCCCCAGGGGGCGCTAGCCCTACGCAGTATTTT TRBJ2-3 TRBV29-1 . TRBD1
CAWSVAGGGEKLFF TGTGCCTGGAGTGTCGCAGGGGGGGGTGAAAAACTGTTTTTT TRBJ1-4 TRBV30 . TRBD1
CASSLRNRDSNQPQHF TGTGCCAGCAGCTTACGCAACAGGGACAGCAATCAGCCCCAGCATTTT TRBJ1-5 TRBV7-3 . .
CASSLYQGADNEQFF TGTGCCAGCAGTTTATATCAGGGGGCCGACAATGAGCAGTTCTTC TRBJ2-1 TRBV28 . TRBD1
CASSLAGEGYNEQFF TGTGCCAGCAGTCTAGCGGGAGAGGGTTACAATGAGCAGTTCTTC TRBJ2-1 TRBV6-5 . TRBD2
CASNQISGTSGNEQFF TGTGCCAGCAACCAAATCTCCGGGACTAGCGGCAATGAGCAGTTCTTC TRBJ2-1 TRBV7-2 . TRBD2
CASSWKGVGGYTF TGTGCCAGCAGCTGGAAGGGGGTTGGTGGCTACACCTTC TRBJ1-2 TRBV6-1 once .
CASSVGPAGGYNEQFF TGTGCCAGCAGCGTAGGCCCAGCGGGGGGCTACAATGAGCAGTTCTTC TRBJ2-1 TRBV9 once TRBD2
CASSNGQKPRVYGYTF TGTGCCAGTAGTAACGGACAGAAGCCTAGGGTATATGGCTACACCTTC TRBJ1-2 TRBV19 . .
CASSDPPGFSPQETQYF TGTGCCAGCAGTGATCCTCCGGGATTTTCCCCCCAAGAGACCCAGTACTTC TRBJ2-5 TRBV6-1 . .
CASSFQTSGVGEQYF TGTGCCAGCAGCTTCCAGACTAGCGGGGTAGGCGAGCAGTACTTC TRBJ2-7 TRBV13 . TRBD2
CASSQDVSGSQHF TGCGCCAGCAGCCAAGATGTCAGCGGGTCCCAGCATTTT TRBJ1-5 TRBV4-3 . .
CASSYVVAGDEQYF TGTGCCAGCAGTTACGTTGTGGCGGGAGACGAGCAGTACTTC TRBJ2-7 TRBV6-6 . TRBD2
CASSPRRASSTEAFF TGTGCCAGCAGCCCCCGGCGGGCCTCAAGCACTGAAGCTTTCTTT TRBJ1-1 TRBV11-2 . .
CASSLAITSGETQYF TGTGCCAGCAGCTTAGCTATCACATCGGGTGAGACCCAGTACTTC TRBJ2-5 TRBV7-2 . .
CASSGLGTQYF TGTGCCAGCAGTGGCCTGGGGACCCAGTACTTC TRBJ2-5 TRBV6-5 . .
CASSLVAGAISFYGYTF TGTGCCAGCAGCTTAGTGGCCGGAGCCATTTCCTTCTATGGCTACACCTTC TRBJ1-2 TRBV7-2 . .
CASSYHREQFF TGTGCCAGCAGCTACCACAGGGAGCAGTTCTTC TRBJ2-1 TRBV7-9 . .
CASSYSGAQPQHF TGTGCCAGCAGTTACTCAGGGGCCCAGCCCCAGCATTTT TRBJ1-5 TRBV6-6 . .
CASSFSTDTQYF TGTGCCAGCAGTTTCAGCACAGATACGCAGTATTTT TRBJ2-3 TRBV27 . .
CASSLGLAGIQETQYF TGTGCCAGCAGCCTGGGACTAGCGGGGATCCAAGAGACCCAGTACTTC TRBJ2-5 TRBV7-8 . TRBD2
CASSLTALSSYNEQFF TGTGCCAGCAGCTTAACGGCGTTGAGCTCCTACAATGAGCAGTTCTTC TRBJ2-1 TRBV7-3 . .
CASTVGPWSGNTIYF TGTGCCAGCACCGTAGGACCCTGGTCTGGAAACACCATATATTTT TRBJ1-3 TRBV6-6 once .
CASSVGGQGYTF TGTGCCAGCAGCGTGGGGGGCCAGGGCTACACCTTC TRBJ1-2 TRBV9 once .
CAWSSGDTGELFF TGTGCCTGGAGTAGCGGGGACACCGGGGAGCTGTTTTTT TRBJ2-2 TRBV30 few TRBD2
CASSLTGTGGRQPQHF TGTGCCAGCAGCTTAACTGGGACAGGGGGGCGTCAGCCCCAGCATTTT TRBJ1-5 TRBV7-2 . TRBD1
CASSPINTGELFF TGTGCCAGCAGTCCAATAAACACCGGGGAGCTGTTTTTT TRBJ2-2 TRBV2 . .
CASSDVTGVGNDDTQYF TGTGCCAGCAGTGACGTAACAGGGGTTGGGAATGATGATACGCAGTATTTT TRBJ2-3 TRBV25-1 . TRBD1
CATSPLRGTSGSDTQYF TGTGCCACCAGCCCGTTGAGGGGGACTAGCGGGAGCGATACGCAGTATTTT TRBJ2-3 TRBV15 . TRBD2
CATRLPGERGRLGEETQYF TGTGCCACCAGGTTGCCGGGGGAAAGAGGTCGACTAGGGGAAGAGACCCAGTACTTC TRBJ2-5 TRBV15 . .
CASSGGGLAEKSSYNEQFF TGTGCCAGCAGCGGGGGTGGCCTAGCGGAGAAGAGCTCCTACAATGAGCAGTTCTTC TRBJ2-1 TRBV2 . TRBD2
CASSRYGRTTGGELFF TGTGCCAGCAGTAGATACGGGAGGACGACGGGTGGGGAGCTGTTTTTT TRBJ2-2 TRBV27 . TRBD2
CASSHPGTGEGYTF TGCGCCAGCAGCCACCCCGGGACAGGGGAGGGCTACACCTTC TRBJ1-2 TRBV4-3 . TRBD1
CASRLIFGNQPQHF TGTGCCAGCAGGCTAATATTCGGCAATCAGCCCCAGCATTTT TRBJ1-5 TRBV6-5 . .
CASSQESQGRNTIYF TGCGCCAGCAGCCAAGAAAGTCAGGGTAGGAACACCATATATTTT TRBJ1-3 TRBV4-3 . .
CSVRGSSYEQYF TGCAGCGTCAGGGGTAGCTCCTACGAGCAGTACTTC TRBJ2-7 TRBV29-1 once .
CASSPLAGVLYNEQFF TGCGCCAGCAGCCCTTTAGCGGGAGTCCTGTACAATGAGCAGTTCTTC TRBJ2-1 TRBV4-3 . TRBD2
CASSEVEGAADGNTIYF TGTGCCAGCAGTGAAGTCGAAGGGGCTGCGGACGGAAACACCATATATTTT TRBJ1-3 TRBV6-1 once .
CASTYGSGANVLTF TGTGCCAGTACTTACGGGTCTGGGGCCAACGTCCTGACTTTC TRBJ2-6 TRBV19 once .